The rows below give T cell receptor beta chains drawn from one sample of a study of patients and donors after allogeneic stem cell transplantation. TCRdb reprocessed the RT-PCR reads via MiXCR and lists one record per CDR3 protein. Of hundreds of thousands of distinct CDR3 sequences in the sample, roughly 17% were seen once. Material for sequencing was blood, either unsorted or a sorted T cell fraction (not recorded which). The receptor set was obtained from a human donor who was either an allogeneic HSCT recipient or a stem cell or donor lymphocyte infusion donor (not recorded which). It is not recorded whose cells these are; they may come from a transplant donor. The conserved cysteine and the conserved F or W are not part of the CDR3 here.

v_gene,len,j_gene,CDR3aa
TRBV29-1,12,TRBJ2-3,SVSSSARTDTQY
TRBV15,10,TRBJ2-1,ATSRDGTEQF
TRBV1,11,TRBJ2-1,TSSQRGGPEQF
TRBV20-1,10,TRBJ2-4,SASGRENIQY
TRBV7-8,17,TRBJ2-2,ASSLAEFRTGAYTGELF
TRBV6-1,14,TRBJ1-2,ASSSASGRRAYGYT
TRBV9,13,TRBJ1-5,ASSVDSARNQPQH
TRBV12-3/TRBV12-4,14,TRBJ2-1,ASSLIRTGSSNEQF
TRBV7-3,11,TRBJ1-2,ASSTTASYGYT
TRBV4-1,13,TRBJ1-4,ASSLYRGWSEKLF
TRBV27,12,TRBJ2-3,ASTKTGSTDTQY
TRBV6-4,11,TRBJ1-1,ASSNRGTKEAF
TRBV15,14,TRBJ1-1,ATSRGRGAMIVEAF
TRBV4-3,14,TRBJ1-6,ASNIDLSSYNSPLH
TRBV6-5,12,TRBJ1-5,ASSYWREGQPQH
TRBV29-1,7,TRBJ1-2,SVGFGYT
TRBV7-2,12,TRBJ1-1,ASSFIPMSTEAF
TRBV7-3,15,TRBJ2-1,ASSSLSGTSFYNEQF
TRBV6-2/TRBV6-3,13,TRBJ2-4,ASTLEGLAKNIQY
TRBV12-3/TRBV12-4,11,TRBJ1-1,ASSSGGGTEAF
TRBV7-3,14,TRBJ2-5,ASSLYSSGRGETQY
TRBV29-1,14,TRBJ2-1,SVSGSASDSNNEQF
TRBV30,12,TRBJ1-2,AWRISKSVSGYT
TRBV27,15,TRBJ2-5,ASSFPRPTSGAETQY
TRBV18,11,TRBJ2-1,ASSRGANREEF
TRBV20-1,8,TRBJ1-4,SVADEKLF
TRBV6-1,14,TRBJ2-5,ASRPLGGGERETQY
TRBV9,13,TRBJ2-2,ASSPELASTGELF
TRBV18,16,TRBJ2-7,ASSPFFRGPRLSYEQY
TRBV4-2,15,TRBJ2-1,ASSLNPLRTGYNEQF
TRBV2,13,TRBJ2-1,ASSERQGAYNEQF
TRBV7-2,13,TRBJ2-7,ASSLGTSRLYEQY
TRBV4-1,13,TRBJ2-7,ASSNPRTRVGEQY
TRBV7-2,12,TRBJ2-7,ASSYRTGSYEQY
TRBV12-3/TRBV12-4,12,TRBJ2-3,ASSLAGTGGTQY
TRBV4-2,12,TRBJ1-5,ASSQREGAQPQH
TRBV7-2,13,TRBJ2-5,ASSLALARWETQY
TRBV5-4,11,TRBJ1-1,ASSLWGGTEAF
TRBV25-1,12,TRBJ2-1,ASSEQGVHNEQF
TRBV29-1,11,TRBJ1-2,SVIGQGRHGYT
TRBV5-1,13,TRBJ1-5,ASSLGTGVGQPQH
TRBV27,13,TRBJ2-5,ASSSREGYQETQY
TRBV15,12,TRBJ1-1,ATSRDEVETEAF
TRBV2,14,TRBJ2-1,ASSDYLRGGYNEQF
TRBV20-1,11,TRBJ2-5,SARDLRGETQY
TRBV30,13,TRBJ1-1,AWSVWGGMNTEAF
TRBV20-1,14,TRBJ2-3,SAGRTSGSLTDTQY
TRBV5-6,12,TRBJ1-5,ASSPRGGGQPQH
TRBV11-2,18,TRBJ2-1,ASSLRPGLAGVSTYNEQF
TRBV3-1,12,TRBJ2-7,ASSQKRLNYEQY
TRBV29-1,12,TRBJ1-1,SVVYRGTGTEAF
TRBV7-2,14,TRBJ1-5,ASSLADGFSNQPQH
TRBV9,14,TRBJ2-3,ASSARTGRSTDTQY
TRBV7-9,13,TRBJ1-4,ASSQPQRTNEKLS
TRBV5-1,14,TRBJ1-2,ASSLDAAGGFYGYT